The entry that follows covers one T cell receptor beta chain sequence. Assay used: immunoSEQ multiplex PCR; TCRdb lists only in-frame clones, some missing. The repertoire holds some 72,000 clones, with around 89% as singletons. The data derive from a study of blood T cell repertoires in COVID-19. Study context: Some COVID-19 samples were acute and others convalescent; all came from the United States, Italy and Spain. T cells, B-cell-depleted T cells, or PBMCs provided the cDNA or gDNA that served as material.

V was pared by 3 bases and J by 2 bases, with 17 bases between. CDR1 and CDR2 from the germline V gene are WSHSY and SAAADI. CDR3 length: 16 residues. What was sequenced was peripheral blood. The rearrangement joins TRBV10-2 to TRBJ2-7; D is perhaps TRBD2 (5 bases). This sequence was found in a man between 60 and 75 years old with acute or convalescent COVID-19. CDR3 in DNA: TGCGCCAGCAGTGACCCGGGTTTGGGGAGAGCCTACGAGCAGTACTTC. This encodes CASSDPGLGRAYEQYF.